The next 6 T cell receptor beta chains were all read from a single sample in a study of cytomegalovirus exposure and HLA in healthy donors. Use of 60 Vbeta and 13 Jbeta primers characterized the PCR. The repertoire was sequenced with immunoSEQ multiplex PCR; TCRdb's copy has only in-frame clones and lacks some. The table has some 170,000 clones, 81% seen once. Sequenced sample: PBMCs. These receptors were taken from a woman between 18 and 29 years old in good health and CMV-seropositive.

V usage is TRBV28 and J usage is TRBJ1-2, with TRBD1 matching 10 bases. With V trimmed by 3 bases and J by 2 bases, 12 bases remained unmatched. Germline V lookup: CDR1 MDHEN, CDR2 SYDVKM. The CDR3 loop spans 18 amino acids. This CDR3 reads CASSLFGQGVSVNYGYTF. The CDR3 nucleotides are TGTGCCAGCAGTTTGTTCGGACAGGGGGTTTCCGTAAACTATGGCTACACCTTC.

For this clone: Other DNA sequences within the sample encode an identical CDR3. The rearrangement joins TRBV6-1 to TRBJ2-7, with TRBD1 matching over 7 bases. Per germline, CDR1 MNHNS and CDR2 SASEGT. V lost 4 bases to trimming and J lost 3 bases; unmatched junction nucleotides: 3. This CDR3 contains 13 residues. The CDR3 coding sequence is TGTGCCAGCAGTGGGACAGGTATCTACGAGCAGTACTTC. Translating it yields CASSGTGIYEQYF.

This chain connects TRBV2 to TRBJ1-5; 7 bases map to TRBD1. CDR3 size: 14 residues. J was trimmed by 1 base and V by 6 bases; bases with no gene match: 3. CDR1 is SNHLY, CDR2 FYNNEI, per germline. This CDR3 is CASSNRGSNQPQHF. The CDR3 DNA reads as TGTGCCAGCAGCAACAGGGGAAGCAATCAGCCCCAGCATTTT.

The chain employs TRBV7-3 and TRBJ2-3; 10 nucleotides agree with TRBD2. CDR3 length: 16 amino acids. Germline assignment: CDR1 SGHTA and CDR2 FQGTGA. J gave up 2 bases and V 3 bases, and 5 bases lay outside the gene matches. This CDR3 is CASSLRTSGYTDTQYF. The CDR3 DNA reads as TGTGCCAGCAGCTTGAGGACTAGCGGCTACACAGATACGCAGTATTTT. Supplemented by reference TRBV7-3 and TRBJ2-3, the full variable domain reads GAGVSQTPSNKVTEKGKYVELRCDPISGHTALYWYRQSLGQGPEFLIYFQGTGAADDSGLPNDRFFAVRPEGSVSTLKIQRTERGDSAVYLCASSLRTSGYTDTQYFGPGTRLTVL.

The chain links TRBV5-1 to TRBJ1-1; TRBD1 matches 9 bases. The CDR3 consists of 14 residues. Germline CDR1 reads SGHRS; CDR2 reads YFSETQ. The ends lost 4 bases at V and 4 bases at J; junction bases unmatched: 5. The CDR3 coding sequence is TGCGCCAGCAGCGCGGGACAGGGTTTCACTGAAGCTTTCTTT. Protein sequence: CASSAGQGFTEAFF.

This clone has a single count. The chain links TRBV6-5 to TRBJ2-2, with TRBD1 as a possible D gene (6 bases). Trimming left V 4 bases short and J 3 bases short, with 9 bases between. CDR1 is MNHEY, CDR2 SVGAGI, per germline. The length of the CDR3 is 14 residues. In DNA form, the CDR3 reads TGTGCCAGCAGTTTCGGACAGTACACCGGGGAGCTGTTTTTT. It encodes CASSFGQYTGELFF.